The 22 T cell receptor beta chains below were found in one sample sequenced in a study of shared clonotypes between healthy human individuals. Sequenced by immunoSEQ multiplex PCR; TCRdb stores in-frame clones only, minus some. The repertoire holds 550,000 to 750,000 clones, with about 91% as singletons. Terminally differentiated effector memory CD45RA+ cells were excluded by CCR7 positive selection of CD45RO-negative cells. Sequencing input: naive CD8+ T cells sorted from blood. All receptors come from a man aged 25-45 years in good health.

V is TRBV4-3 and J is TRBJ1-2; D is possibly TRBD1 (6 bases). The germline CDR1 and CDR2 sequences are LGHNA and YSLEER. Trimming removed 1 base at V and 0 bases at J, with 9 bases between. CDR3 length: 15 amino acids. The CDR3 DNA reads as TGCGCCAGCAGCCAAGTTAACAGGGCTAACTATGGCTACACCTTC. Amino acid sequence: CASSQVNRANYGYTF.

The rearrangement joins TRBV5-6 to TRBJ2-7; D ambiguous. Germline V gives CDR1 SGHDT, CDR2 YYEEEE. This CDR3 has 13 residues. The V end lost 2 bases, the J end lost 1 base, and 7 bases lay between the germline ends. The CDR3 DNA follows: TGTGCCAGCAGCTTCATGACTTCCTACGAGCAGTACTTC. Its translation: CASSFMTSYEQYF.

The V gene is TRBV29-1, the J gene TRBJ2-7; the match to TRBD1 covers 7 bases. J was trimmed by 4 bases and V by 7 bases; bases with no gene match: 13. The length of the CDR3 is 14 residues. CDR1 and CDR2 (germline): SQVTM, ANQGSEA. As DNA, the CDR3 is TGCAGCGCCCGACCGGGACAGAACATATACGAGCAGTACTTC. Translation: CSARPGQNIYEQYF.

The rearrangement links TRBV4-1 to TRBJ2-1; 11 positions agree with TRBD2. The CDR3 runs to 15 residues. Germline V lookup: CDR1 MGHRA, CDR2 YSYEKL. Trimming took 3 bases from V and 8 from J; bases not matched to a gene: 6. DNA for the CDR3: TGCGCCAGCAGCCAGTTGACTAGCGGGATGGATGAGCAGTTCTTC. It specifies CASSQLTSGMDEQFF.

The table lists this clone with a count of one. The chain couples TRBV5-4 to TRBJ1-3, with TRBD1 as a possible D gene (6 bases). This CDR3 region has 14 residues. Trimming pared 3 bases from V and 4 bases from J, leaving 11 bases between. Germline-derived CDR1 and CDR2 are SGHNT and YYREEE (reference sequence). The CDR3 nucleotides read TGTGCCAGCAGCTATCTGGGACAAGGAAACACCATATATTTT. This codes for CASSYLGQGNTIYF.

For the CDR3, the DNA is TGTGCCAGCAGCCCGACTAGCGGGAGGGGGGATACGCAGTATTTT. Its translation: CASSPTSGRGDTQYF. The chain has TRBV7-2 and TRBJ2-3, with 14 bases lining up with TRBD2. The CDR3 has 15 amino acids. CDR1 is SGHTA and CDR2 is FQGNSA in the germline V gene. V lost 5 bases and J lost 6; bases outside the gene matches: 4.

The V and J genes are TRBV5-4 and TRBJ1-2, with TRBD1 identical over 9 bases. The CDR3 length is 15 residues. Trimming removed 4 bases from V and 8 bases from J; junction bases left unmatched: 12. CDR1 is SGHNT and CDR2 is YYREEE in the germline V gene (reference sequence). The DNA for the CDR3 is TGTGCCAGCAGCCCGCGGGACAGGGCCTTTTCGGGCTACACCTTC. Its protein is CASSPRDRAFSGYTF.

The CDR3 region is CASSGLGVYEQYF. DNA for the CDR3: TGCGCCAGCAGCGGTCTTGGGGTCTACGAGCAGTACTTC. V gene TRBV5-1 combines with J gene TRBJ2-7; no reliable D call. Germline V gene sequence: CDR1 SGHRS, CDR2 YFSETQ. The V and J ends lost 4 bases and 3 bases respectively, with 11 bases between them. CDR3 size: 13 residues.

The rearrangement links TRBV2 to TRBJ2-7, with D perhaps matching TRBD2 (6 bases). The germline V and J ends were trimmed by 8 bases and 6 bases, with 11 bases remaining between them. CDR1 is SNHLY, CDR2 FYNNEI, per germline. The CDR3 runs 11 residues. The CDR3 protein is CASGMRGEQYF. Here the CDR3 DNA reads TGTGCCAGCGGGATGCGGGGCGAGCAGTACTTC.

This chain joins TRBV11-2 and TRBJ1-5, with D possibly matching TRBD1 (5 bases). The CDR3 consists of 13 residues. V was pared by 3 bases and J by 6 bases, with 9 bases between. From germline, CDR1 is SGHAT and CDR2 FQNNGV. DNA for the CDR3: TGTGCCAGCAGCTTGTGGGGCAGTCAGCCCCAGCATTTT. It codes for CASSLWGSQPQHF.

The chain joins TRBV15 to TRBJ2-7; D is undetermined. This CDR3 comprises 14 residues. Germline assignment: CDR1 LNHNV and CDR2 YYDKDF (reference sequence). V was shortened by 0 bases and J by 2 bases, with 8 bases between the two germline ends. CDR3 region: CATSRDFSAYEQYF. The CDR3 region has the DNA TGTGCCACCAGCAGAGATTTTTCAGCCTACGAGCAGTACTTC. The variable domain in full, with the rest retrieved from reference TRBV15 and TRBJ2-7, is DAMVIQNPRYQVTQFGKPVTLSCSQTLNHNVMYWYQQKSSQAPKLLFHYYDKDFNNEADTPDNFQSRRPNTSFCFLDIRSPGLGDTAMYLCATSRDFSAYEQYFGPGTRLTVT.

The chain links TRBV7-2 to TRBJ2-2; weak D call: TRBD1 (5 bases). V was shortened by 7 bases and J by 1 base, with 16 bases between the two germline ends. The CDR3 extends over 16 amino acids. Germline V CDR1 and CDR2: SGHTA, FQGNSA. The CDR3 sequence is CASIPPDSLNTGELFF. DNA of the CDR3: TGTGCCAGCATCCCGCCAGACAGTCTGAACACCGGGGAGCTGTTTTTT.

The rearrangement joins TRBV5-1 to TRBJ2-2, with D maybe TRBD1 (7 bases). The CDR3 covers 19 residues. Germline V gives CDR1 SGHRS, CDR2 YFSETQ. V was shortened by 0 bases and J by 4 bases, with 22 bases between the two germline ends. The CDR3 protein is CASSLATLDRAGFTGELFF. CDR3 nucleotide sequence: TGCGCCAGCAGCTTGGCAACCCTCGACAGGGCGGGGTTCACCGGGGAGCTGTTTTTT.

The rearrangement joins TRBV27 to TRBJ2-1; 13 nucleotides agree with TRBD2. Per germline, CDR1 MNHEY and CDR2 SMNVEV (reference sequence). J lost 7 bases, V lost 2 bases, and 5 bases had no gene match. The CDR3 contains 16 residues. The DNA of the CDR3 is TGTGCCAGCAGTTTAATGTGGACTAGCGGGAGTAATGAGCAGTTCTTC. It specifies CASSLMWTSGSNEQFF.

This chain links TRBV9 with TRBJ2-1, with 8 bases aligning to TRBD2. CDR1 SGDLS and CDR2 YYNGEE come from the germline V gene. The J segment lost 6 bases and the V segment lost 4 bases, leaving 6 bases of the junction unmatched. This CDR3 is built from 14 residues. CDR3 sequence reads: CASSSRLASNEQFF. The DNA of the CDR3 is TGTGCCAGCAGCTCCCGACTAGCGAGCAATGAGCAGTTCTTC.

A single count supports this clone. This rearrangement joins TRBV5-1 to TRBJ2-1; 7 nucleotides line up with TRBD2. Germline V gives CDR1 SGHRS, CDR2 YFSETQ. V was pared by 5 bases and J by 5 bases, with 7 bases of the junction left unmatched. This CDR3 is built from 14 residues. This CDR3 is CASRAGVWNNEQFF. CDR3 nucleotides: TGCGCCAGCAGGGCGGGGGTTTGGAACAATGAGCAGTTCTTC. Drawing the rest from reference TRBV5-1 and TRBJ2-1, the complete variable domain is KAGVTQTPRYLIKTRGQQVTLSCSPISGHRSVSWYQQTPGQGLQFLFEYFSETQRNKGNFPGRFSGRQFSNSRSEMNVSTLELGDSALYLCASRAGVWNNEQFFGPGTRLTVL.

The chain links TRBV6-1 to TRBJ2-7; 8 bases map to TRBD2. V was clipped by 5 bases and J by 6 bases; unmatched bases: 12. Germline V lookup: CDR1 MNHNS, CDR2 SASEGT. The CDR3 extends over 15 amino acids. CDR3 loop: CASSPGGRPSREQYF. Here the CDR3 DNA reads TGTGCCAGCAGTCCGGGGGGGAGGCCATCCCGCGAGCAGTACTTC.

The rearrangement joins TRBV29-1 to TRBJ1-4, with 7 positions matching TRBD1. The CDR3 sequence is 12 residues long. V gave up 3 bases and J gave up 14 bases; unmatched junction bases: 9. Germline loops: CDR1 SQVTM, CDR2 ANQGSEA. CDR3: CSVDQRGGGLFF. As DNA, the CDR3 is TGCAGCGTTGATCAAAGAGGGGGCGGCCTGTTTTTT.

V usage is TRBV18 and J usage is TRBJ2-1; TRBD2 aligns across 9 bases. V lost 3 bases, J lost 4 bases, and 7 bases stayed unmatched. Germline-derived CDR1 and CDR2 are KGHSH and LQKENI. The CDR3 sequence is 16 residues long. CDR3 sequence reads: CASSPRGLAPYNEQFF. The CDR3 region has the DNA TGTGCCAGCTCACCTAGGGGACTAGCACCTTACAATGAGCAGTTCTTC.

This chain joins TRBV20-1 and TRBJ1-3; D gene uncertain. CDR3 length: 11 residues. Between the trimmed V and J ends, which lost 4 bases and 2 bases, there was a span of 3 bases. The germline gives CDR1 DFQATT, CDR2 SNEGSKA (reference sequence). This chain's CDR3 is CSATTGNTIYF. CDR3 bases: TGCAGTGCTACAACTGGAAACACCATATATTTT.

The chain recombines TRBV7-9 with TRBJ1-1; unclear D gene. CDR1 and CDR2 from the germline V gene are SEHNR and FQNEAQ (reference sequence). The CDR3 contains 13 residues. Deletions cut 7 bases from V and 3 bases from J, with 12 bases between. The CDR3 DNA reads TGTGCCAGCATAGGAGCTTTTGACACTGAAGCTTTCTTT. This codes for CASIGAFDTEAFF.

This chain uses TRBV27 with TRBJ2-7; D uncertain. V gave up 0 bases and J gave up 5 bases, with 8 bases separating them. The CDR3 extends over 13 amino acids. Germline CDR1 reads MNHEY; CDR2 reads SMNVEV (reference sequence). CDR3 amino acids: CASSLSVTDEQYF. The CDR3 nucleotides are TGTGCCAGCAGTTTATCCGTTACGGACGAGCAGTACTTC.